The following is a T cell receptor (beta chain) sequence with its context. Authors' data handling: Counts of nucleated cells, estimated from reference gene primer amplification, were obtained. The repertoire was sequenced with immunoSEQ multiplex PCR; TCRdb's copy has only in-frame clones and lacks some. The DNA gave D and trimming, while V, J and clone size come from that table. Of 190,000 or so clones in the sample, around 84% were seen once. Per the germline V gene, CDR1 is SGHRS and CDR2 is YFSETQ. This CDR3 is 17 amino acids long. V lost 0 bases to trimming and J lost 7 bases; unmatched junction nucleotides: 4. The record originates from a study of blood T cell repertoires in COVID-19. For the study at large: Sites across the United States, Italy and Spain contributed samples from acute and convalescent COVID-19. PBMCs, B-cell-depleted T cells, or T cells were the source of the cDNA or gDNA that made up the material.

The rearrangement links TRBV5-1 to TRBJ2-1, with TRBD2 matching over 16 bases. What was sequenced was peripheral blood. The source is a man aged 40-55 years with active or convalescent COVID-19. The CDR3 region has the DNA TGCGCCAGCAGCTTGGTTGGGACTAGCGGGGGGGAGAATGAGCAGTTCTTC. Translation: CASSLVGTSGGENEQFF.